This TCR beta chain was captured by sequencing in a study of blood T cell repertoires in COVID-19. Study as a whole: Both acute and convalescent COVID-19 samples were obtained from the United States, Italy and Spain.

This CDR3 is 18 amino acids long. The V segment lost 0 bases and the J segment 2 bases; nucleotides outside the gene matches: 8. The germline V gene has CDR1 SGHVS and CDR2 FNYEAQ. Study processing details: By means of reference gene primer amplification, nucleated cell counts were estimated. TCRdb's copy holds only in-frame clones and misses some; the assay was immunoSEQ multiplex PCR. For V, J and clone size, that table is used; D and trimming come from the DNA. The sample consists of roughly 32,000 clones, approximately 90% of them appearing once. This receptor was obtained from a human donor with active COVID-19. The donor label of this sample is uncertain. V is TRBV7-6 and J is TRBJ2-7; 12 nucleotides match TRBD2. The sequenced sample was peripheral blood. In DNA form, the CDR3 reads TGTGCCAGCAGCTTAGCTCCTAGCGGGGGGGGTACAACCTACGAGCAGTACTTC. The encoded protein is CASSLAPSGGGTTYEQYF.